One TCR beta chain is described in this entry. Deletions cut 0 bases from V and 4 bases from J, with 11 bases between. The V gene's germline CDR1 is SGDLS and CDR2 YYNGEE. The CDR3 loop spans 14 amino acids. Clones were read by immunoSEQ multiplex PCR, and TCRdb kept only the in-frame ones, dropping some. The repertoire has approximately 68,000 clones, roughly 90% of them found once; the top ten carry roughly a tenth. This sample stems from a study of OX40 agonist ivuxolimab in advanced cancers. The clonotype comes from an adult with an advanced solid tumor such as melanoma, head and neck, liver or kidney cancer. The sequenced sample was CD4+ or CD8+ T cells sorted from blood, obtained in a trial of the OX40 agonist ivuxolimab. The chain combines TRBV9 with TRBJ2-7; D is unclear. The CDR3 nucleotides are TGTGCCAGCAGCGTAGAGCCCCAACCTTACGAGCAGTACTTC. It yields the protein CASSVEPQPYEQYF.